This T cell receptor beta chain appears in the sequencing data of a study of cytomegalovirus exposure and HLA in healthy donors. Study-wide points: In vitro testing confirmed three CMV-associated chains as specific for CMV antigens. An ancestry cluster, one associated with Asian ancestry, reportedly showed fewer N-insertions than the approximately 670-donor mean in a later analysis.

As regards this clone: Its antigen remains unknown.

The study ran its PCR with 60 Vbeta and 13 Jbeta primers. Clones were read by immunoSEQ multiplex PCR, and TCRdb kept only the in-frame ones, dropping some. The data show 120,000 or so clones, roughly 83% seen once. There are 15 residues in the CDR3. V lost 8 bases to trimming and J lost 6 bases, with 23 bases between them. In germline, CDR1 is MNHNS, CDR2 SASEGT. This clonotype was sampled from a young man in good health and CMV-seropositive. The chain carries TRBV6-1 and TRBJ2-7; D possibly corresponds to TRBD2 (6 bases). Sequenced: PBMCs. For the CDR3, the DNA is TGTGCCAGCGGACTCGAAGTGGCGGGGAGAGGCGAGCAGTACTTC. Translated, it gives CASGLEVAGRGEQYF.